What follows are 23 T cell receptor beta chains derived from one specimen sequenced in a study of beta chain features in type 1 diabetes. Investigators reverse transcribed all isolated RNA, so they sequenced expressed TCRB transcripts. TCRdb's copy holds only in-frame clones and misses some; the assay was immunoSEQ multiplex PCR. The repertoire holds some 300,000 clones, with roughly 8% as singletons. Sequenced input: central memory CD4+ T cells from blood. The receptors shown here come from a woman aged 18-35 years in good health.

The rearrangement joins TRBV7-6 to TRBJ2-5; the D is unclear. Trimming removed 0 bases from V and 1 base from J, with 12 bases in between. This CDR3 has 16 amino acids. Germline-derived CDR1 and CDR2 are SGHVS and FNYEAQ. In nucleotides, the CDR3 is TGTGCCAGCAGCTTAGCGCTCACCGGAACCCAAGAGACCCAGTACTTC. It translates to CASSLALTGTQETQYF. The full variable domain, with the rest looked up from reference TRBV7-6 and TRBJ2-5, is GAGVSQSPRYKVTKRGQDVALRCDPISGHVSLYWYRQALGQGPEFLTYFNYEAQQDKSGLPNDRFSAERPEGSISTLTIQRTEQRDSAMYRCASSLALTGTQETQYFGPGTRLLVL.

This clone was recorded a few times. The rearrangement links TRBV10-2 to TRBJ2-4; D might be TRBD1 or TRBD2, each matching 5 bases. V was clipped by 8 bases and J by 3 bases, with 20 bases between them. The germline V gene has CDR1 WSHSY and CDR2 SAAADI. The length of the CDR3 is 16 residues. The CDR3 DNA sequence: TGCGCCAGCCCCCCCGGGGACGGGAAAAACAAAAACATTCAGTACTTC. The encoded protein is CASPPGDGKNKNIQYF.

Written as DNA, the CDR3 is TGTGCTAGTGGTTTGGGGAATGACGCTTTCTTT. Its protein is CASGLGNDAFF. This chain joins TRBV12-5 and TRBJ1-1; unclear D gene. The V gene's germline CDR1 is LGHNT and CDR2 FRNRAP. CDR3 length equals 11 residues. V was clipped by 1 base and J by 11 bases, with 8 bases between them.

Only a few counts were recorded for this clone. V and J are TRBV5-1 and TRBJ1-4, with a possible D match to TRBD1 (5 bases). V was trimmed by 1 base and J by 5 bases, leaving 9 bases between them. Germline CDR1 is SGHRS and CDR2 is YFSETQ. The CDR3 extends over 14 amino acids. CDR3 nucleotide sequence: TGCGCCAGCAGCTTGATGGGGCCGAATGAAAAACTGTTTTTT. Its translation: CASSLMGPNEKLFF.

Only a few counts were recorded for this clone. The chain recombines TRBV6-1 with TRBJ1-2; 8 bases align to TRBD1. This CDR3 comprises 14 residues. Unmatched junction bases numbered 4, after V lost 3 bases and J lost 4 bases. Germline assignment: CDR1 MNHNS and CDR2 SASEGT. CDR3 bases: TGTGCCAGCAGTGAGGGACAGGCATTCTATGGCTACACCTTC. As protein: CASSEGQAFYGYTF.

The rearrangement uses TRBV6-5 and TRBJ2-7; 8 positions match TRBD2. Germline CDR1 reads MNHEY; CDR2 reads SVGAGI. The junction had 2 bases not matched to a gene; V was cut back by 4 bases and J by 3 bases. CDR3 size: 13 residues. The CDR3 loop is CASSWGTSYEQYF. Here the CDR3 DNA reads TGTGCCAGCAGTTGGGGGACTAGCTACGAGCAGTACTTC.

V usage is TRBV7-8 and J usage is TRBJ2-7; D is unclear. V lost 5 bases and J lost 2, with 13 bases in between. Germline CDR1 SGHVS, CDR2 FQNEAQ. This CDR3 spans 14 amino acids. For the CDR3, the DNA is TGTGCCAGCAGCATTAGTGGAACCGCCTACGAGCAGTACGTC. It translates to CASSISGTAYEQYV.

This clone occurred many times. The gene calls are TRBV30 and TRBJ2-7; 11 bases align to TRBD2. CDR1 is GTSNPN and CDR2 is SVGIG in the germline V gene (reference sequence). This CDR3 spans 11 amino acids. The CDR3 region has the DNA TGTGCTAGCGGGAGGGCCAACGAGCAGTACTTC. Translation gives CASGRANEQYF.

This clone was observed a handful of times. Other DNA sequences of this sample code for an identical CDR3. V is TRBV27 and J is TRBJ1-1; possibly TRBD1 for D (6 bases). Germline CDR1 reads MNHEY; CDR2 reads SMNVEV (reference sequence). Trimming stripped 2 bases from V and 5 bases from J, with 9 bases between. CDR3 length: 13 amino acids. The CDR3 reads CASSLTGRTEAFF. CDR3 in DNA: TGTGCCAGCAGTTTAACAGGGAGGACTGAAGCTTTCTTT.

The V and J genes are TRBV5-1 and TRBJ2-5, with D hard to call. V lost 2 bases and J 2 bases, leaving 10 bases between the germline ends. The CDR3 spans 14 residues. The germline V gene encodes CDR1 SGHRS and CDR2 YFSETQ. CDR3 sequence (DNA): TGCGCCAGCAGCTTTCCCGGGTCTCAAGAGACCCAGTACTTC. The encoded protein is CASSFPGSQETQYF.

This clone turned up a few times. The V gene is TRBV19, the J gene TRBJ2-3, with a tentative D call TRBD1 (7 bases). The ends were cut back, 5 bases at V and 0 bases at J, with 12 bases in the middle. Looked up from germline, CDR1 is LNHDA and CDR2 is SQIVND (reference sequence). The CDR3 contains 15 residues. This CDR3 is CASSPGDSSTDTQYF. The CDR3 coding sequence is TGTGCCAGTAGTCCGGGGGACAGTAGCACAGATACGCAGTATTTT.

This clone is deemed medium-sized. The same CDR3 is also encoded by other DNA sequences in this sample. This CDR3 reads CASSPDGNTEAFF. The CDR3 coding sequence is TGCGCCAGCAGCCCGGACGGGAACACTGAAGCTTTCTTT. The genes are TRBV5-1 and TRBJ1-1; D unclear. This CDR3 has 13 residues. Trimming removed 4 bases from V and 1 base from J, with 8 bases in between. Germline V gene data show CDR1 as SGHRS and CDR2 as YFSETQ.

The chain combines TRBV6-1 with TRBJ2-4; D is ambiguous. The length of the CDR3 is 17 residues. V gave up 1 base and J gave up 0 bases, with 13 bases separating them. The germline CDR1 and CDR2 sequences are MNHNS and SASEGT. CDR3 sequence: CASSEGWRTLAKNIQYF. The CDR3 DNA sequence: TGTGCCAGCAGTGAAGGGTGGAGAACGCTAGCCAAAAACATTCAGTACTTC.

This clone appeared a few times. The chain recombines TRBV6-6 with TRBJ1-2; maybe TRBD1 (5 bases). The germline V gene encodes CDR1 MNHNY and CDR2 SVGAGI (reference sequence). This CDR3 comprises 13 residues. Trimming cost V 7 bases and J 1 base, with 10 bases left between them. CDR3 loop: CASNRQLNYGYTF. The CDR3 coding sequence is TGTGCCAGCAACAGACAGCTTAACTATGGCTACACCTTC.

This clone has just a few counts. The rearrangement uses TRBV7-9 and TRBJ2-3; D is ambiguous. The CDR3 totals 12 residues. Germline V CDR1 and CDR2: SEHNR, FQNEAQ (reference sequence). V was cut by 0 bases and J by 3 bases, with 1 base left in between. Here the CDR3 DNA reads TGTGCCAGCAGCTTAGCTACAGATACGCAGTATTTT. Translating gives CASSLATDTQYF. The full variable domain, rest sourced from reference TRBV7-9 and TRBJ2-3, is DTGVSQNPRHKITKRGQNVTFRCDPISEHNRLYWYRQTLGQGPEFLTYFQNEAQLEKSRLLSDRFSAERPKGSFSTLEIQRTEQGDSAMYLCASSLATDTQYFGPGTRLTVL.

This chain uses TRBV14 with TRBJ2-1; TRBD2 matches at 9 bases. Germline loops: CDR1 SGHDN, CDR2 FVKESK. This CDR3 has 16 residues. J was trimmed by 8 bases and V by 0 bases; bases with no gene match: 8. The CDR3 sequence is CASSQDRIAGEDEQFF. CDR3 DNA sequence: TGTGCCAGCAGCCAAGATCGGATAGCGGGGGAGGATGAGCAGTTCTTC.

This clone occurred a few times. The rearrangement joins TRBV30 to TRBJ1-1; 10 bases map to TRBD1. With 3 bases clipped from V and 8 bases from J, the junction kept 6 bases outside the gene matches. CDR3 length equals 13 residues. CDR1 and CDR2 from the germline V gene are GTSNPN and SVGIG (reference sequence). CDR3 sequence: CAWSETGGKEAFF. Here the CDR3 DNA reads TGTGCCTGGAGCGAGACAGGGGGCAAGGAAGCTTTCTTT.

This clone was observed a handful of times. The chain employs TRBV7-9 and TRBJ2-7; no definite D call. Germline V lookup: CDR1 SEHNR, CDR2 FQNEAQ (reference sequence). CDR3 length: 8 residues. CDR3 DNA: TGTGCCAGCAGCCAACACCCCGTC. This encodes CASSQHPV.

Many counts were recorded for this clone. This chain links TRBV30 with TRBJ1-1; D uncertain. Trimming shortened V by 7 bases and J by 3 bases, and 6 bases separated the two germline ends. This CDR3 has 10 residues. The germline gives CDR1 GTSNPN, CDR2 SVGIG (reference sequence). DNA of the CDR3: TGTGCCTCAGGAGACACTGAAGCTTTCTTT. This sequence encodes CASGDTEAFF.

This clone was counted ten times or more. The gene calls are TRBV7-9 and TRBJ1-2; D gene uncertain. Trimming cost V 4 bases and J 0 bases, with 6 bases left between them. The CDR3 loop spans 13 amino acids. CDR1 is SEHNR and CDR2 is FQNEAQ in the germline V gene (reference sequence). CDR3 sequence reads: CASSSRANYGYTF. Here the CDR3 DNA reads TGTGCCAGCAGCTCTAGAGCTAACTATGGCTACACCTTC.

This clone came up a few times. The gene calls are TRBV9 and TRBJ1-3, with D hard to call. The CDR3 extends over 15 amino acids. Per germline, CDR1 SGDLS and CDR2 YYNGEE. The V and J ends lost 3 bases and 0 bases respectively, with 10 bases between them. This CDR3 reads CASSAHIASGNTIYF. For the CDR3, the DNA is TGTGCCAGCAGCGCCCACATAGCCTCTGGAAACACCATATATTTT.

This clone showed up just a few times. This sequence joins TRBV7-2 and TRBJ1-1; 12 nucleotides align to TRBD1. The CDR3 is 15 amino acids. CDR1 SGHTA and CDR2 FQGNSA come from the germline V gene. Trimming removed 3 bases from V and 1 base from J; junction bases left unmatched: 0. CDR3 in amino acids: CASSLGQGANTEAFF. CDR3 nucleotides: TGTGCCAGCAGCTTGGGACAGGGGGCGAACACTGAAGCTTTCTTT. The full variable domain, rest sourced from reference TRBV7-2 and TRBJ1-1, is GAGVSQSPSNKVTEKGKDVELRCDPISGHTALYWYRQSLGQGLEFLIYFQGNSAPDKSGLPSDRFSAERTGGSVSTLTIQRTQQEDSAVYLCASSLGQGANTEAFFGQGTRLTVV.

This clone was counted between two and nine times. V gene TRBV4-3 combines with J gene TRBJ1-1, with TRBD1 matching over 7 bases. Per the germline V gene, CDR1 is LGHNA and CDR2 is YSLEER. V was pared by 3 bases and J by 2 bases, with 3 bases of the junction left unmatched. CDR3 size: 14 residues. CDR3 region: CASSHRGGNTEAFF. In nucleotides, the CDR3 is TGCGCCAGCAGCCACAGGGGGGGCAACACTGAAGCTTTCTTT.